A single sample is the source of the 11 T cell receptor beta chains below, sequenced in a study of T-cell memory formation after mild COVID-19. From the 5' RACE reads, TCRdb called clonotypes with MiXCR, one entry per CDR3 protein. The sample has roughly 310,000 distinct CDR3 sequences; about 15% are singletons. Sequenced input: PBMCs or a T cell subset sorted from them (not recorded which). The origin of the receptors is a man aged 18 to 30 who had mild COVID-19 (a few samples of this study predate the infection). Cell type and time point are not known.

This clonotype showed up just once. This sequence joins TRBV6-5 and TRBJ2-7; possibly TRBD2 for D (5 bases). This CDR3 has 13 amino acids. Trimming pared 10 bases from V and 1 base from J, leaving 14 bases between. Germline V gene sequence: CDR1 MNHEY, CDR2 SVGAGI. The CDR3 sequence is CATREVGSYEQYV. DNA of the CDR3: TGTGCCACACGGGAAGTAGGGTCCTACGAGCAGTACGTC.

V is TRBV12-3 or TRBV12-4 and J is TRBJ2-1; D is unresolved. Deletions cut 3 bases from V and 7 bases from J, with 4 bases between. This CDR3 spans 11 amino acids. The CDR3 spells CASSFENEQFF. The DNA of the CDR3 is TGTGCCAGCAGTTTTGAGAATGAGCAGTTCTTC.

This clonotype has at least ten counts. The chain combines TRBV7-3 with TRBJ1-1; weak D call: TRBD1 (5 bases). The CDR3 is 14 amino acids. CDR1 SGHTA and CDR2 FQGTGA come from the germline V gene. V shed 5 bases and J shed 3 bases, with 13 bases lying between them. CDR3 in amino acids: CASSPGGGYTEAFF. The CDR3 region has the DNA TGTGCCAGCAGCCCCGGTGGGGGATACACTGAAGCTTTCTTT.

This clonotype occurred once. V is TRBV2 and J is TRBJ1-5, with no clear D. Germline V lookup: CDR1 SNHLY, CDR2 FYNNEI. The ends were cut back, 3 bases at V and 7 bases at J, with 10 bases in the middle. The length of the CDR3 is 13 residues. CDR3 sequence: CASSEGIQQPQHF. The CDR3 bases are TGTGCCAGCAGTGAGGGGATACAGCAGCCCCAGCATTTT.

The rearrangement joins TRBV5-1 to TRBJ1-2; no firm D call. The CDR3 is 14 amino acids. Trimming stripped 0 bases from V and 6 bases from J, with 12 bases between. Germline V gene data show CDR1 as SGHRS and CDR2 as YFSETQ. CDR3 nucleotides: TGCGCCAGCAGCTTGGATCCAGAAACTCATGGCTACACCTTC. Protein sequence: CASSLDPETHGYTF.

This clonotype was seen repeatedly, ten times or more. The V and J genes are TRBV7-3 and TRBJ2-1; D unresolved. CDR3 length: 13 residues. The V end lost 0 bases, the J end lost 4 bases, and 4 bases lay between the germline ends. Germline V CDR1 and CDR2: SGHTA, FQGTGA. CDR3 nucleotide sequence: TGTGCCAGCAGCTTAACAGGTTACAATGAGCAGTTCTTC. Its translation: CASSLTGYNEQFF. The full variable domain, in which reference TRBV7-3 and TRBJ2-1 provide the parts outside the CDR3, is GAGVSQTPSNKVTEKGKYVELRCDPISGHTALYWYRQSLGQGPEFLIYFQGTGAADDSGLPNDRFFAVRPEGSVSTLKIQRTERGDSAVYLCASSLTGYNEQFFGPGTRLTVL.

To note about this clonotype: The junction shows a germline mismatch at one end, possibly a read error. V usage is TRBV4-1 and J usage is TRBJ2-1; maybe TRBD1 (6 bases). Germline-derived CDR1 and CDR2 are MGHRA and YSYEKL. The CDR3 has 13 residues. CDR3 nucleotide sequence: TGCGCCAGCAGCCAAGACTCCGGGACACGGGGATCCTTC. Translating gives CASSQDSGTRGSF.

This clonotype was found a few times. This sequence joins TRBV10-3 and TRBJ1-2, with 7 bases aligning to TRBD1. V shed 8 bases and J 5 bases; nucleotides not matched to a gene: 17. The CDR3 spans 16 residues. Germline V gene lookup returns CDR1 ENHRY and CDR2 SYGVKD. CDR3 loop: CAIFGTGEGRGYGYTF. The DNA for the CDR3 is TGTGCCATCTTTGGAACAGGGGAAGGCCGGGGGTATGGCTACACCTTC.

This clonotype was seen more than once but under ten times. The chain combines TRBV20-1 with TRBJ1-1; 7 bases agree with TRBD1. This CDR3 has 13 amino acids. J gave up 1 base and V 6 bases, and 5 bases lay outside the gene matches. The germline CDR1 and CDR2 sequences are DFQATT and SNEGSKA (reference sequence). Written as DNA, the CDR3 is TGCAGTGCCTCAGACAGGGCGAACACTGAAGCTTTCTTT. Encoded protein: CSASDRANTEAFF.

This clonotype was found a few times. The V gene is TRBV7-9, the J gene TRBJ2-7, with D perhaps given as TRBD1 or TRBD2 (5 bases each). The germline gives CDR1 SEHNR, CDR2 FQNEAQ (reference sequence). Trimming took 2 bases from V and 5 from J, leaving 13 bases between them. The CDR3 loop spans 14 amino acids. CDR3 sequence reads: CASSLWGFRDEQYV. The CDR3 DNA sequence: TGTGCCAGCAGCTTATGGGGGTTTCGCGACGAGCAGTACGTC.

The chain employs TRBV20-1 and TRBJ2-2, with D perhaps TRBD2 (5 bases). The V gene's germline CDR1 is DFQATT and CDR2 SNEGSKA (reference sequence). The CDR3 is 16 amino acids. The ends were cut back, 0 bases at V and 3 bases at J, with 14 bases in the middle. As DNA, the CDR3 is TGCAGTGCTAGAGAGGACTGGACTGGCGACACCGGGGAGCTGTTTTTT. Protein: CSAREDWTGDTGELFF.